The present entry profiles one T cell receptor beta chain with its context. Its target is unknown. Trimming took off 3 bases at V and 1 base at J, with 7 bases between the two ends. CDR1 is LNHDA and CDR2 is SQIVND in the germline V gene (reference sequence). The CDR3 is made up of 13 amino acids. This record comes from a study of graft-versus-host responses after intestinal transplantation. The overall study: Multivisceral, liver-intestinal, or isolated intestinal grafts were transplanted into recipients. Every recipient had anti-thymocyte globulin induction and 2 to 4 years of tacrolimus plus steroids.

Here immunoSEQ multiplex PCR was the method, and the copy in TCRdb shows in-frame clones only, minus some. The repertoire has 65,000 to 90,000 clones, around 92% of them found once; the top ten carry 2.5%. This TCR was recovered from a human donor who received an intestinal transplant. The sequences come from unstimulated CD8+ T cells sorted from spleen or lymph node cells, collected before intestinal transplant. The chain links TRBV19 to TRBJ2-7; D remains unclear. The DNA of the CDR3 is TGTGCCAGTAGTATTGGGCATTCCTACGAGCAGTACTTC. It specifies CASSIGHSYEQYF.